The 3 T cell receptor beta chains listed next were all sequenced from one sample in a study of OX40 agonist ivuxolimab in advanced cancers. Here immunoSEQ multiplex PCR was the method, and the copy in TCRdb shows in-frame clones only, minus some. The data show about 64,000 clones, with roughly 80% seen just once and roughly 5.1% held by the top ten. Sequenced material: CD4+ or CD8+ T cells sorted from blood, taken in a trial of the OX40 agonist ivuxolimab. These receptors all come from an adult with an advanced solid tumor such as melanoma, head and neck, liver or kidney cancer.

As DNA, the CDR3 is TGCGCCAGCAGCCGAACCGGGACAACCTACGAGCAGTACTTC. The encoded protein is CASSRTGTTYEQYF. The chain combines TRBV4-3 with TRBJ2-7; possible D gene TRBD1, 6 bases. Trimming cost V 4 bases and J 2 bases, with 12 bases left between them. The V gene's germline CDR1 is LGHNA and CDR2 YSLEER. The CDR3 sequence is 14 residues long.

The chain couples TRBV30 to TRBJ2-5; D is possibly TRBD1 (5 bases). The CDR3 is 14 amino acids. The V end lost 5 bases, the J end lost 7 bases, and 20 bases lay between the germline ends. Germline CDR1 is GTSNPN and CDR2 is SVGIG (reference sequence). The CDR3 DNA is TGTGCCTGGCATCCAGGGTGGCAGGGTGGGACCCAGTACTTC. This encodes CAWHPGWQGGTQYF.

This clone was recorded only once. The chain couples TRBV14 to TRBJ2-3; the D gene could be TRBD1 or TRBD2 (7 bases each). Germline V gene sequence: CDR1 SGHDN, CDR2 FVKESK. The CDR3 runs to 16 residues. The ends were cut back, 0 bases at V and 6 bases at J, with 16 bases in the middle. CDR3 nucleotides: TGTGCCAGCAGCCAAGATGGGGAGGGGACAGACGATACGCAGTATTTT. It translates to CASSQDGEGTDDTQYF.